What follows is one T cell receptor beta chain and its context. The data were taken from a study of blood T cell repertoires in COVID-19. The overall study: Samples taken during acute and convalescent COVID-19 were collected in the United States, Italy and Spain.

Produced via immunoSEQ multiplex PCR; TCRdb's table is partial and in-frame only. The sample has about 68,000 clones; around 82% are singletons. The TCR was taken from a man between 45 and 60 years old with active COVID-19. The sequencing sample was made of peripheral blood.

CDR3 sequence reads: CASSPRSADPNYGYTF. The CDR3 nucleotides are TGTGCCAGCTCCCCCCGCAGCGCAGACCCTAACTATGGCTACACCTTC. This chain joins TRBV18 and TRBJ1-2; D not certain. This CDR3 contains 16 residues. Trimming took off 6 bases at V and 0 bases at J, with 17 bases between the two ends. From germline, CDR1 is KGHSH and CDR2 LQKENI.